This T cell receptor beta chain came from a study of Ad26.COV2.S vaccination and SARS-CoV-2 variants. Treatment: some 20 received Ad26.COV2.S at low or high dose, single or two shots; a few received placebo; per-sample allocation not given. Samples came from day 63 after the first vaccine or placebo injection. V trimming: 2 bases; J trimming: 6 bases; junction bases outside the gene matches: 8. Germline values: CDR1 SNHLY, CDR2 FYNNEI. CDR3 size: 15 residues. Only in-frame clones appear in the TCRdb table, and some are missing; sequencing was by immunoSEQ multiplex PCR. This sample has around 370,000 clones; more than 75% occur once, and the top ten carry 3% to 4%.

V usage is TRBV2 and J usage is TRBJ1-2; TRBD1 matches at 8 bases. This TCR was recovered from a person aged 18 to 59 who received the Ad26.COV2.S COVID-19 vaccine or a placebo. The source was peripheral blood, collected in a trial of Ad26.COV2.S vaccine versus placebo. The CDR3 bases are TGTGCCAGCAGTGAATTGCCAGGGGGCGGTGATGGCTACACCTTC. Its translation: CASSELPGGGDGYTF.